These T cell receptor beta chains were read from a single sample in a study of T cell repertoires in cytomegalovirus infection. For these receptors, no antigen is known. In TCRdb, the reads were re-called with MiXCR into one record per CDR3 protein. Among tens of thousands of distinct CDR3 sequences listed, less than 30% were seen once. The sequencing here drew on CD8+ T cells from cultured PBMCs, taken from culture after CMV antigen stimulation. All receptors derive from a human donor in good health (CMV status not recorded). Some clones in this sample may be carry-over from other donors' samples. Both conserved end residues are part of each CDR3. The D gene is left open where the match is weak. Clone sizes are given selectively: once, few, many, or a class where the clone is expanded.

17,TRBV28,NA,NA,TRBJ2-5,TGTGCCAGCAGTTTCACATCGATGGCTAGTGGCCAAGAGACCCAGTACTTC,CASSFTSMASGQETQYF
16,TRBV6-6,NA,NA,TRBJ1-6,TGTGCCAGCAGTTACTCACCCAGGGCGGATAATTCACCCCTCCACTTT,CASSYSPRADNSPLHF
13,TRBV6-1,NA,many,TRBJ1-1,TGTGCCAGCAAGGACGGCCTGAACACTGAAGCTTTCTTT,CASKDGLNTEAFF
13,TRBV5-6,NA,NA,TRBJ2-7,TGTGCCAGCAGCTTGGGGAACAGCTACGAGCAGTACTTC,CASSLGNSYEQYF
15,TRBV11-2,NA,few,TRBJ2-1,TGTGCCAGCAGCTTAGTCCCAGGGATCTACAATGAGCAGTTCTTC,CASSLVPGIYNEQFF
14,TRBV6-1,NA,many,TRBJ2-7,TGTGCCAGCAGTGAAGCAGAGCCTCCTTACGAGCAGTACTTC,CASSEAEPPYEQYF
15,TRBV7-9,NA,NA,TRBJ2-7,TGTGCCAGCAGCACCCTCCAGGGAAGTTCCTACGAGCAGTACTTC,CASSTLQGSSYEQYF
15,TRBV5-4,NA,few,TRBJ1-2,TGTGCCAGCAGTCCTACAGGAGCCTCTAACTATGGCTACACCTTC,CASSPTGASNYGYTF
17,TRBV11-3,NA,few,TRBJ2-7,TGTGCCAGCAGCTTAGATCGCGGAGTCCGAAGCTCCTACGAGCAGTACTTC,CASSLDRGVRSSYEQYF
14,TRBV19,NA,few,TRBJ2-7,TGTGCCAGTAGTATGACGGGGTCCAGGATGGAGCAGTACTTC,CASSMTGSRMEQYF
13,TRBV19,NA,once,TRBJ2-1,TGTGCCAGTAGAACGACAGGATACAATGAGCAGTTCTTC,CASRTTGYNEQFF
14,TRBV7-6,TRBD1,many,TRBJ2-3,TGTGCCAGCAGCTTAGGCAGGGGGCAAGATACGCAGTATTTT,CASSLGRGQDTQYF
15,TRBV4-1,TRBD1,NA,TRBJ1-6,TGCGCCAGCAGCCACGGACAGGGGGATAATTCACCCCTCCACTTT,CASSHGQGDNSPLHF
14,TRBV12-3/TRBV12-4,NA,NA,TRBJ2-1,TGTGCCAGCAGACCCCCCGAGGGCTACAATGAGCAGTTCTTC,CASRPPEGYNEQFF
12,TRBV5-4,NA,NA,TRBJ2-3,TGTGCCAGCAGCCTTTACACAGATACGCAGTATTTT,CASSLYTDTQYF
16,TRBV27,TRBD1,NA,TRBJ2-1,TGTGCCAGCAGTTTGGACAGGGGAAGCTCCTACAATGAGCAGTTCTTC,CASSLDRGSSYNEQFF